These 3 T cell receptor beta chains originate from one sample sequenced in a study of T cell repertoires in cytomegalovirus infection. TCRdb itself ran the reads through MiXCR, one entry per CDR3 protein. The top ten clones hold under 3.5% of a sample with around 740,000 distinct CDR3 sequences, 35% of them seen once. The sequencing sample was made of PBMCs. These receptors were obtained from a human donor in good health (CMV status not recorded). Some clones in this sample may be carry-over from other donors' samples.

This clonotype was seen ten or more times. V usage is TRBV7-6 and J usage is TRBJ1-5, with a weak D call TRBD1 (5 bases). Germline V gives CDR1 SGHVS, CDR2 FNYEAQ. This CDR3 is built from 17 residues. The V gene lost 5 bases and the J gene lost 0 bases, with 17 bases spanning the gap. CDR3: CASSPGQGRYSNQPQHF. The CDR3 DNA follows: TGTGCCAGCAGCCCCGGGCAGGGCCGATATAGCAATCAGCCCCAGCATTTT.

This clonotype was counted a single time. The chain uses TRBV7-2 and TRBJ1-4, with D possibly matching TRBD1 (6 bases). V was shortened by 5 bases and J by 7 bases, with 14 bases between the two germline ends. The CDR3 contains 14 residues. CDR1 is SGHTA and CDR2 is FQGNSA in the germline V gene. The CDR3 region has the DNA TGTGCCAGCAGCGGGAGGGGGTCTATTGAAAAACTGTTTTTT. Its translation: CASSGRGSIEKLFF.

This clonotype was picked up many times. This chain connects TRBV7-6 to TRBJ2-3; no definite D call. The CDR3 spans 16 residues. The V end lost 1 base, the J end lost 2 bases, and 13 bases lay between the germline ends. The V gene's germline CDR1 is SGHVS and CDR2 FNYEAQ. CDR3 protein: CASSLGNSRLTDTQYF. Written as DNA, the CDR3 is TGTGCCAGCAGCTTAGGGAACAGCCGCCTCACAGATACGCAGTATTTT.